The clone carrying this T cell receptor (beta chain) was seen only a few times. The antigen is undetermined. The data belong to a study of beta chain features in type 1 diabetes. Study outcomes and limitations: A greater similarity of naive, central memory and Treg TCRB repertoires was seen among patients than among healthy donors. Whether TCRB rearrangement is influenced by HLA type went unresolved here. Although PCR might favor shorter templates, it would do so equally in patients and controls.

Averaging approximately 120 mL, one heparinised blood draw came from each individual donor. The length of the CDR3 is 16 residues. Trimming took 3 bases from V and 0 from J; bases not matched to a gene: 7. Germline CDR1 KGHSH, CDR2 LQKENI. Reverse transcription of all isolated RNA meant that expressed TCRB transcripts were sequenced. TCRdb's table, derived via immunoSEQ multiplex PCR, lists solely in-frame clones and lacks some. The sample shows around 290,000 clones, 7.5% to 9.5% of them seen only once. Specimen: central memory CD4+ T cells from blood. This sequence originates from a woman aged 18-35 years in good health. The J gene is TRBJ1-1, the V gene TRBV18; 7 bases align to TRBD1. CDR3 DNA: TGTGCCAGCTCACCTTTTACGACAGGGATGAACACTGAAGCTTTCTTT. This encodes CASSPFTTGMNTEAFF.